The 20 T cell receptor beta chains in this list originate from one sample, sequenced in a study of vaccination and CD4 T cells after COVID-19. Their antigens remain unidentified. The Oncomine TCR Beta short-read assay was applied to DNA of cultured CD4+ T cells. TCRdb re-called the PCR reads through MiXCR, storing one row per CDR3 protein. Here the sample spans about 24,000 distinct CDR3 sequences, under 55% being singletons. As for time point: late sampling 161 to 241 days after vaccination in a few convalescent patients. As for treatment: roughly ten-day PBMC culture with coronavirus spike peptide pools or control peptides (ViraFEST assay). The starting material was CD4+ T cells from blood, cultured in vitro, obtained about 7 months after SARS-CoV-2 vaccination. The receptors originated from a human donor who had recovered from COVID-19.

This chain uses TRBV6-1 with TRBJ2-3, with TRBD1 as a possible D gene (5 bases). V lost 7 bases and J lost 3, with 11 bases in between. From germline, CDR1 is MNHNS and CDR2 SASEGT. The CDR3 consists of 13 residues. CDR3 in DNA: TGTGCCAGCAACCAGGGTGGGACAGATACGCAGTATTTT. Translated: CASNQGGTDTQYF.

The chain recombines TRBV10-2 with TRBJ1-2, with D possibly matching TRBD1 (5 bases). Trimming cost V 3 bases and J 2 bases, with 10 bases left between them. The CDR3 loop spans 14 amino acids. Germline V lookup: CDR1 WSHSY, CDR2 SAAADI. The CDR3 coding sequence is TGCGCCAGCAGTGAAGGTAGGGGAAACTATGGCTACACCTTC. Translated, it gives CASSEGRGNYGYTF.

This clonotype was detected a few times. The rearrangement joins TRBV7-2 to TRBJ1-2, with 7 nucleotides matching TRBD1. This CDR3 is built from 17 residues. From germline, CDR1 is SGHTA and CDR2 FQGNSA. J was trimmed by 2 bases and V by 1 base; bases with no gene match: 10. Written as DNA, the CDR3 is TGTGCCAGCAGCTTAGGTGGGACAGTCGAGTCGAACTATGGCTACACCTTC. Residues: CASSLGGTVESNYGYTF.

The CDR3 DNA reads as TGCAGTGCTAGATGGACTGGAGGCTACGAGCAGTACTTC. Amino acid sequence: CSARWTGGYEQYF. This chain joins TRBV20-1 and TRBJ2-7; D is perhaps TRBD2 (5 bases). V lost 2 bases and J lost 3, with 11 bases in between. The CDR3 is 13 residues long. The germline V gene has CDR1 DFQATT and CDR2 SNEGSKA (reference sequence).

The chain recombines TRBV7-2 with TRBJ2-3; 11 bases align to TRBD2. CDR1 SGHTA and CDR2 FQGNSA come from the germline V gene. The trim removed 4 bases at V and 8 bases at J, leaving 8 bases unmatched. CDR3 length: 15 residues. CDR3 bases: TGTGCCAGCAGCTCAACGACTAGCGGGATTGGTACGCAGTATTTT. This translates into CASSSTTSGIGTQYF.

The chain links TRBV4-2 to TRBJ2-1, with D maybe TRBD2 (5 bases). Trimming stripped 4 bases from V and 0 bases from J, with 16 bases between. The CDR3 loop spans 17 amino acids. Germline-derived CDR1 and CDR2 are LGHNA and YNFKEQ. The CDR3 reads CASSPESGGSSYNEQFF. The CDR3 region has the DNA TGTGCCAGCAGCCCGGAGAGCGGTGGAAGCTCCTACAATGAGCAGTTCTTC.

This clonotype appeared a few times. This chain uses TRBV10-3 with TRBJ2-6; D is unclear. The CDR3 runs to 15 residues. V was trimmed by 3 bases and J by 0 bases, leaving 6 bases between them. Germline loops: CDR1 ENHRY, CDR2 SYGVKD. CDR3 in DNA: TGTGCCATCAGTGACCATAGCTCTGGGGCCAACGTCCTGACTTTC. Protein product: CAISDHSSGANVLTF.

The CDR3 region has the DNA TGTGCCAGCAGCTTCCAGACTGGTAGCACAGATACGCAGTATTTT. Amino acid sequence: CASSFQTGSTDTQYF. The V gene is TRBV7-2, the J gene TRBJ2-3; the D is unclear. Trimming took off 3 bases at V and 0 bases at J, with 10 bases between the two ends. Germline V gene lookup returns CDR1 SGHTA and CDR2 FQGNSA. The CDR3 length is 15 residues.

This clonotype has just a few counts. J is TRBJ1-5 and V is TRBV20-1; 11 bases agree with TRBD1. V dropped 3 bases and J dropped 6; count of bases not matched to a gene: 4. CDR3 length: 14 amino acids. Germline values: CDR1 DFQATT, CDR2 SNEGSKA (reference sequence). CDR3 protein: CSARDGQGAQPQHF. DNA for the CDR3: TGCAGTGCTAGGGATGGACAGGGGGCTCAGCCCCAGCATTTT.

This chain links TRBV6-5 with TRBJ1-5, with unresolved D. Per germline, CDR1 MNHEY and CDR2 SVGAGI. The CDR3 covers 16 residues. V lost 0 bases to trimming and J lost 1 base, with 10 bases between them. CDR3 residues: CASSYSWRTSNQPQHF. CDR3 sequence (DNA): TGTGCCAGCAGTTACTCTTGGCGAACGAGCAATCAGCCCCAGCATTTT.

The rearrangement joins TRBV7-3 to TRBJ2-2; D remains unclear. Looked up from germline, CDR1 is SGHTA and CDR2 is FQGTGA. This CDR3 has 13 residues. V was shortened by 5 bases and J by 4 bases, with 8 bases between the two germline ends. The CDR3 sequence: CASSLVSTGELFF. CDR3 bases: TGTGCCAGCAGCCTAGTCTCCACCGGGGAGCTGTTTTTT.

The genes are TRBV2 and TRBJ2-5; D possibly corresponds to TRBD2 (5 bases). CDR1 is SNHLY and CDR2 is FYNNEI in the germline V gene. This CDR3 spans 14 amino acids. Trimming shortened V by 6 bases and J by 5 bases, and 16 bases separated the two germline ends. This CDR3 is CASRGGREFETQYF. CDR3 DNA sequence: TGTGCCAGCAGAGGCGGTCGGGAATTTGAGACCCAGTACTTC.

This chain connects TRBV27 to TRBJ1-2; the D gene is possibly TRBD1 (5 bases). V was pared by 5 bases and J by 4 bases, with 11 bases between. This CDR3 contains 13 residues. Germline V gene sequence: CDR1 MNHEY, CDR2 SMNVEV (reference sequence). The CDR3 loop is CASSGTLGYGYTF. The CDR3, as DNA: TGTGCCAGCAGTGGGACTTTGGGCTATGGCTACACCTTC.

The chain uses TRBV7-2 and TRBJ2-7, with D possibly being TRBD1 or TRBD2 (5 bases each). This CDR3 has 17 amino acids. Germline-derived CDR1 and CDR2 are SGHTA and FQGNSA. The ends were cut back, 4 bases at V and 0 bases at J, with 19 bases in the middle. The CDR3 region is CASSSRSGAGFSYEQYF. CDR3 coding DNA: TGTGCCAGCAGCTCACGCAGTGGGGCGGGCTTCTCCTACGAGCAGTACTTC. The full variable domain, its missing parts supplied by reference TRBV7-2 and TRBJ2-7, is GAGVSQSPSNKVTEKGKDVELRCDPISGHTALYWYRQSLGQGLEFLIYFQGNSAPDKSGLPSDRFSAERTGGSVSTLTIQRTQQEDSAVYLCASSSRSGAGFSYEQYFGPGTRLTVT.

The rearrangement links TRBV20-1 to TRBJ1-6, with D hard to call. Trimming removed 5 bases at V and 5 bases at J, with 4 bases between. The CDR3 loop spans 11 amino acids. CDR1 DFQATT and CDR2 SNEGSKA come from the germline V gene (reference sequence). The CDR3 nucleotides are TGCAGTGCTCGTAATAATTCACCCCTCCACTTT. This codes for CSARNNSPLHF.

This clonotype was seen a few times. The V and J genes are TRBV23-1 and TRBJ1-6; no reliable D call. TRBV23-1 counts as an open reading frame of uncertain function. The CDR3 spans 14 residues. The ends were cut back, 4 bases at V and 9 bases at J, with 13 bases in the middle. In nucleotides, the CDR3 is TGCGCCAGCAGTCGGACGAAGAGTATTTCACCCCTCCACTTT. Encoded protein: CASSRTKSISPLHF.

V usage is TRBV19 and J usage is TRBJ2-3, with D possibly matching TRBD2 (6 bases). Germline-derived CDR1 and CDR2 are LNHDA and SQIVND (reference sequence). The CDR3 contains 13 residues. V was cut by 6 bases and J by 3 bases, with 10 bases left in between. The CDR3 loop reads CASSGSSTDTQYF. CDR3 nucleotides: TGTGCCAGTAGCGGGAGTTCTACAGATACGCAGTATTTT.

V is TRBV20-1 and J is TRBJ1-6; 10 nucleotides match TRBD1. The V and J ends lost 6 bases and 10 bases, in that order; junction bases with no gene match: 6. The germline gives CDR1 DFQATT, CDR2 SNEGSKA (reference sequence). The CDR3 contains 13 residues. This CDR3 reads CSARQGANSPLHF. The CDR3 coding sequence is TGCAGTGCCAGACAGGGGGCTAACTCACCCCTCCACTTT.

The chain uses TRBV20-1 and TRBJ2-3; TRBD2 aligns across 15 bases. The CDR3 contains 15 residues. The V and J ends lost 0 bases and 6 bases, in that order; junction bases with no gene match: 1. Germline V gene lookup returns CDR1 DFQATT and CDR2 SNEGSKA (reference sequence). CDR3 loop: CSAREGTSGRDTQYF. The CDR3 coding sequence is TGCAGTGCTAGAGAGGGGACTAGCGGGAGGGATACGCAGTATTTT.

This clonotype was counted only a few times. The J gene is TRBJ2-3, the V gene TRBV7-9; 9 bases map to TRBD1. Trimming at V came to 5 bases and at J to 2 bases, leaving 5 bases not matched to a gene. This CDR3 contains 15 residues. Germline CDR1 SEHNR, CDR2 FQNEAQ (reference sequence). The CDR3 region is CASSKDRGITDTQYF. CDR3 coding DNA: TGTGCCAGCAGCAAGGACAGGGGTATCACAGATACGCAGTATTTT.